The 13 T cell receptor beta chains in this list originate from one sample, sequenced in a study of blood T cell repertoires in COVID-19. Only in-frame clones appear in the TCRdb table, and some are missing; sequencing was by immunoSEQ multiplex PCR. The sample consists of under 60,000 clones, approximately 80% of them appearing once. The sequenced sample consisted of peripheral blood. The receptor set was obtained from a man aged 30-40 years with COVID-19, enrolled during active disease.

The chain has TRBV30 and TRBJ2-1, with TRBD2 as a possible D gene (5 bases). There are 14 residues in the CDR3. Germline V CDR1 and CDR2: GTSNPN, SVGIG (reference sequence). V lost 2 bases, J lost 7 bases, and 15 bases lay in between. CDR3 loop: CAWSNSVEGNEQFF. The CDR3 DNA reads as TGTGCCTGGAGTAACTCGGTCGAGGGTAATGAGCAGTTCTTC.

The V gene is TRBV19, the J gene TRBJ1-1; TRBD1 is a possible D gene (5 bases). Trimming shortened V by 7 bases and J by 1 base, and 10 bases separated the two germline ends. Germline V lookup: CDR1 LNHDA, CDR2 SQIVND (reference sequence). This CDR3 is built from 13 residues. In DNA, the CDR3 is TGTGCCAGTAAGGAGGGGCCGAACACTGAAGCTTTCTTT. It translates to CASKEGPNTEAFF. Combining the CDR3 with reference TRBV19 and TRBJ1-1 gives the whole variable domain DGGITQSPKYLFRKEGQNVTLSCEQNLNHDAMYWYRQDPGQGLRLIYYSQIVNDFQKGDIAEGYSVSREKKESFPLTVTSAQKNPTAFYLCASKEGPNTEAFFGQGTRLTVV.

This chain links TRBV7-3 with TRBJ1-2; D gene ambiguous. The germline V gene has CDR1 SGHTA and CDR2 FQGTGA. V shed 4 bases and J shed 8 bases, with 14 bases lying between them. The CDR3 extends over 13 amino acids. The CDR3 region is CASSYPTPIGYTF. CDR3 bases: TGTGCCAGCAGCTACCCGACACCAATCGGCTACACCTTC.

J is TRBJ1-1 and V is TRBV2; tentatively, D is TRBD1 (5 bases). With 6 bases removed from V and 3 bases from J, the gap between germline ends came to 8 bases. Germline V CDR1 and CDR2: SNHLY, FYNNEI. This CDR3 spans 12 amino acids. As DNA, the CDR3 is TGTGCCAGCAGAGGGGCGGACACTGAAGCTTTCTTT. Amino acids: CASRGADTEAFF.

In this sample, this clone turned up once. V usage is TRBV5-1 and J usage is TRBJ2-7; D perhaps matches TRBD1 (6 bases). The germline V gene has CDR1 SGHRS and CDR2 YFSETQ. This CDR3 region has 15 residues. Trimming shortened V by 3 bases and J by 1 base, and 14 bases separated the two germline ends. CDR3 protein: CASSWGTPPSYEQYF. The CDR3 DNA reads TGCGCCAGCAGCTGGGGGACACCTCCTTCCTACGAGCAGTACTTC. The variable domain in full, with the rest retrieved from reference TRBV5-1 and TRBJ2-7, is KAGVTQTPRYLIKTRGQQVTLSCSPISGHRSVSWYQQTPGQGLQFLFEYFSETQRNKGNFPGRFSGRQFSNSRSEMNVSTLELGDSALYLCASSWGTPPSYEQYFGPGTRLTVT.

V is TRBV28 and J is TRBJ1-2, with D possibly TRBD1 on 6 matching bases. Germline V CDR1 and CDR2: MDHEN, SYDVKM. The CDR3 is 15 amino acids. V was shortened by 8 bases and J by 6 bases, with 22 bases between the two germline ends. The CDR3 DNA is TGTGCCAGCTTACAATTGCGGGGGGGGCTAGATGGCTACACCTTC. The encoded protein is CASLQLRGGLDGYTF.

The V call is TRBV6-5, the J call TRBJ2-2; TRBD1 agrees at 9 bases. Germline CDR1 MNHEY, CDR2 SVGAGI. The CDR3 totals 15 residues. The V and J ends lost 0 bases and 4 bases, in that order; junction bases with no gene match: 0. The CDR3 DNA reads TGTGCCAGCAGTTACTCGGGACAGGGCACCGGGGAGCTGTTTTTT. This encodes CASSYSGQGTGELFF.

This clone showed up just once. The V call is TRBV7-9, the J call TRBJ2-1, with D possibly matching TRBD2 (6 bases). Germline V gene sequence: CDR1 SEHNR, CDR2 FQNEAQ (reference sequence). CDR3 length: 13 residues. Trimming removed 4 bases from V and 6 bases from J, with 10 bases in between. For the CDR3, the DNA is TGTGCCAGCAGCTCAACCGGGAGCAATGAGCAGTTCTTC. It yields the protein CASSSTGSNEQFF.

In DNA form, the CDR3 reads TGTGCCAGCAGTGTCTCGAGACAGGCCGGGGCCTACGAGCAGTACTTC. This gives the protein CASSVSRQAGAYEQYF. This rearrangement joins TRBV27 to TRBJ2-7, with a weak D call TRBD1 (6 bases). The CDR3 is 16 amino acids. Trimming stripped 5 bases from V and 2 bases from J, with 19 bases between. Germline V gene sequence: CDR1 MNHEY, CDR2 SMNVEV (reference sequence).

V is TRBV2 and J is TRBJ2-7, with TRBD2 identical over 10 bases. The CDR3 runs 15 residues. Germline assignment: CDR1 SNHLY and CDR2 FYNNEI. V lost 4 bases to trimming and J lost 2 bases; unmatched junction nucleotides: 5. The CDR3 DNA reads as TGTGCCAGCAGTGCTAGCGGGAGTCCAGCCTACGAGCAGTACTTC. Translated: CASSASGSPAYEQYF. The variable domain in full, with the rest retrieved from reference TRBV2 and TRBJ2-7, is EPEVTQTPSHQVTQMGQEVILRCVPISNHLYFYWYRQILGQKVEFLVSFYNNEISEKSEIFDDQFSVERPDGSNFTLKIRSTKLEDSAMYFCASSASGSPAYEQYFGPGTRLTVT.

V usage is TRBV28 and J usage is TRBJ1-2; the match to TRBD1 covers 7 bases. Germline CDR1 is MDHEN and CDR2 is SYDVKM. The J segment lost 4 bases and the V segment lost 6 bases, leaving 2 bases of the junction unmatched. This CDR3 has 12 amino acids. The CDR3 DNA is TGTGCCAGCAGAGGGACAGTCTATGGCTACACCTTC. It specifies CASRGTVYGYTF.

This rearrangement joins TRBV12-3 or TRBV12-4 to TRBJ2-7; perhaps TRBD2 as D (6 bases). The CDR3 loop spans 13 amino acids. With 0 bases removed from V and 3 bases from J, the gap between germline ends came to 6 bases. The CDR3 spells CASSLARGYEQYF. The CDR3 DNA follows: TGTGCCAGCAGTTTAGCGCGGGGCTACGAGCAGTACTTC.

The chain uses TRBV6-4 and TRBJ2-1; 9 bases align to TRBD1. Germline CDR1 MRHNA, CDR2 SNTAGT. V was clipped by 5 bases and J by 9 bases; unmatched bases: 5. The CDR3 is made up of 13 amino acids. The CDR3 reads CASSTTGGLEQFF. Here the CDR3 DNA reads TGTGCCAGCAGTACCACAGGGGGCCTTGAGCAGTTCTTC.